This TCR beta chain was documented in a study of T cell changes during pregnancy in multiple sclerosis. The CDR3 has 14 residues. The germline gives CDR1 MNHEY, CDR2 SMNVEV (reference sequence). V lost 8 bases, J lost 3 bases, and 6 bases stayed unmatched. Assay used: immunoSEQ multiplex PCR; TCRdb lists only in-frame clones, some missing. The table lists about 84,000 clones, about 94% of them singletons. The chain employs TRBV27 and TRBJ2-7; the match to TRBD2 covers 11 bases. The sample consisted of peripheral blood, taken in the second trimester of pregnancy. This TCR was sampled from a female donor in good health, enrolled as a control in a pregnancy study. CDR3 region: CASRTSGYYYEQYF. The CDR3 bases are TGTGCCAGCCGGACTAGCGGGTATTACTACGAGCAGTACTTC.